Listed here are 29 T cell receptor beta chains from one sample, sequenced in a study of blood T cells in healthy people across ages. PCR was performed a second time for about 7 to 11 cycles using a sample-barcoded 5' primer and a J-beta primer mix. Each CDR3 protein gets one entry after TCRdb re-called the 5' RACE reads with MiXCR. The table has around 790,000 distinct CDR3 sequences, under 55% seen once. The sequenced sample consisted of blood. These TCRs come from a man in his 60s in good health.

This clonotype turned up a few times. The V call is TRBV11-3, the J call TRBJ1-2; D not certain. Germline V lookup: CDR1 SGHNT, CDR2 YENEEA. V shed 1 base and J shed 4 bases, with 13 bases lying between them. The CDR3 sequence is 15 residues long. CDR3 bases: TGTGCCAGCAGCTTAGTCTCGGCGGTGGTCTATGGCTACACCTTC. The encoded protein is CASSLVSAVVYGYTF.

This clonotype turned up a few times. The rearrangement uses TRBV20-1 and TRBJ2-7; D is undetermined. Trimming cost V 3 bases and J 6 bases, with 9 bases left between them. CDR1 is DFQATT and CDR2 is SNEGSKA in the germline V gene (reference sequence). This CDR3 has 11 amino acids. CDR3 in DNA: TGCAGTGCTAGTTCGGGTTTCGAGCAGTACTTC. Translating gives CSASSGFEQYF.

A remark on this clonotype: Being one base from a much bigger clone, this may be a read error. The J gene is TRBJ2-1, the V gene TRBV4-3; the match to TRBD2 covers 9 bases. This CDR3 is built from 16 residues. The germline gives CDR1 LGHNA, CDR2 YSLEER. After removal of 4 bases from V and 8 bases from J, the junction contained 12 bases not matched to a gene. CDR3 amino acids: CASSPVLRGGRHEQFF. CDR3 bases: TGCGCCAGCAGCCCCGTCCTGCGGGGGGGCAGGCATGAGCAGTTCTTC.

This sequence joins TRBV7-2 and TRBJ2-2; D possibly corresponds to TRBD1 (5 bases). The CDR3 runs to 14 residues. Per germline, CDR1 SGHTA and CDR2 FQGNSA. V was pared by 4 bases and J by 6 bases, with 12 bases between. CDR3 sequence reads: CASSSTAPAGELFF. CDR3 bases: TGTGCCAGCAGCTCGACAGCACCAGCCGGGGAGCTGTTTTTT.

The V and J genes are TRBV20-1 and TRBJ2-1, with D uncertain. Germline CDR1 DFQATT, CDR2 SNEGSKA (reference sequence). This CDR3 is built from 11 residues. The ends were cut back, 6 bases at V and 4 bases at J, with 7 bases in the middle. The CDR3 region is CSATEYNEQFF. The CDR3 DNA follows: TGCAGTGCCACGGAATACAATGAGCAGTTCTTC.

The chain is built from TRBV6-1 and TRBJ1-2; 9 positions agree with TRBD1. CDR3 length equals 15 residues. Germline-derived CDR1 and CDR2 are MNHNS and SASEGT. J lost 5 bases, V lost 0 bases, and 4 bases had no gene match. The CDR3 coding sequence is TGTGCCAGCAGTGAAGCTAGGGGGACAGGGTATGGCTACACCTTC. It is translated as CASSEARGTGYGYTF.

Only a few counts were recorded for this clonotype. The chain links TRBV20-1 to TRBJ2-7, with TRBD1 matching over 8 bases. Germline-derived CDR1 and CDR2 are DFQATT and SNEGSKA (reference sequence). Trimming took 6 bases from V and 2 from J; bases not matched to a gene: 6. The CDR3 contains 13 residues. CDR3 nucleotide sequence: TGCAGTGCGCAGGACAGGGACCCCTACGAGCAGTACTTC. This encodes CSAQDRDPYEQYF.

A few counts support this clonotype. The genes are TRBV15 and TRBJ1-5, with 8 nucleotides matching TRBD1. Looked up from germline, CDR1 is LNHNV and CDR2 is YYDKDF (reference sequence). The CDR3 runs 15 residues. V shed 5 bases and J 10 bases; nucleotides not matched to a gene: 13. The CDR3 loop is CATSAQGARVSPQHF. DNA of the CDR3: TGTGCCACCAGCGCCCAGGGGGCGCGTGTTTCACCCCAGCATTTT.

This clonotype was seen only a few times. The chain combines TRBV12-5 with TRBJ1-1, with D possibly TRBD1 on 5 matching bases. V lost 6 bases and J lost 5, with 19 bases in between. Looked up from germline, CDR1 is LGHNT and CDR2 is FRNRAP. The CDR3 runs to 15 residues. This chain's CDR3 is CASGRRQGRWTEAFF. CDR3 coding DNA: TGTGCTAGTGGCAGACGCCAGGGAAGGTGGACTGAAGCTTTCTTT.

The chain combines TRBV9 with TRBJ2-7; 9 bases align to TRBD1. CDR3 size: 14 residues. The V segment lost 4 bases and the J segment 6 bases; nucleotides outside the gene matches: 8. CDR1 is SGDLS, CDR2 YYNGEE, per germline. The CDR3 DNA follows: TGTGCCAGCAGCCCCCAACGGACAGGGGTCGAGCAGTACTTC. Protein sequence: CASSPQRTGVEQYF. Full variable domain (rest looked up from reference TRBV9 and TRBJ2-7): DSGVTQTPKHLITATGQRVTLRCSPRSGDLSVYWYQQSLDQGLQFLIQYYNGEERAKGNILERFSAQQFPDLHSELNLSSLELGDSALYFCASSPQRTGVEQYFGPGTRLTVT.

This clonotype was recorded a few times. The chain joins TRBV10-3 to TRBJ2-1; 9 positions match TRBD2. The CDR3 is 20 amino acids. J gave up 0 bases and V 0 bases, and 12 bases lay outside the gene matches. Per the germline V gene, CDR1 is ENHRY and CDR2 is SYGVKD. CDR3 region: CAISESIAGAILSSYNEQFF. The CDR3 nucleotides are TGTGCCATCAGTGAGTCGATAGCGGGGGCCATCCTTAGCTCCTACAATGAGCAGTTCTTC.

This chain connects TRBV5-1 to TRBJ2-2; the match to TRBD1 covers 7 bases. This CDR3 contains 18 residues. The trim removed 0 bases at V and 5 bases at J, leaving 13 bases unmatched. Germline V gene lookup returns CDR1 SGHRS and CDR2 YFSETQ. CDR3 nucleotide sequence: TGCGCCAGCAGCTTGGGTGCTCTGGTGGCAGGGGGTACCGGGGAGCTGTTTTTT. Amino acids: CASSLGALVAGGTGELFF. The complete variable domain, with remaining parts taken from reference TRBV5-1 and TRBJ2-2, reads KAGVTQTPRYLIKTRGQQVTLSCSPISGHRSVSWYQQTPGQGLQFLFEYFSETQRNKGNFPGRFSGRQFSNSRSEMNVSTLELGDSALYLCASSLGALVAGGTGELFFGEGSRLTVL.

Note on this clonotype: This may stem from a read error, because a much larger clone lies one nucleotide away. The chain recombines TRBV27 with TRBJ2-5; 7 bases line up with TRBD1. Trimming removed 7 bases from V and 11 bases from J; junction bases left unmatched: 16. CDR1 is MNHEY and CDR2 is SMNVEV in the germline V gene (reference sequence). The CDR3 spans 14 residues. The CDR3 DNA follows: TGTGCCAGCAACAGGTGGGACAGAAACAATGAGCAGTACTTC. Its protein is CASNRWDRNNEQYF.

V is TRBV12-3 or TRBV12-4 and J is TRBJ2-7, with D possibly matching TRBD2 (7 bases). The CDR3 is made up of 13 amino acids. V lost 8 bases and J 3 bases, leaving 14 bases between the germline ends. The CDR3 bases are TGTGCCAGCTGGCGGGGGCCGCTCTACGAGCAGTACTTC. It is translated as CASWRGPLYEQYF.

This clonotype has a count of ten or more. The chain is built from TRBV27 and TRBJ2-7; D gene ambiguous. The germline V gene has CDR1 MNHEY and CDR2 SMNVEV (reference sequence). Between the trimmed V and J ends, which lost 6 bases and 1 base, there was a span of 10 bases. The CDR3 consists of 13 residues. The CDR3 loop reads CASRRGPSYEQYF. CDR3 coding DNA: TGTGCCAGCAGGAGAGGACCTTCCTACGAGCAGTACTTC.

There are a few counts of this clonotype. The genes are TRBV6-2 or TRBV6-3 and TRBJ1-6; TRBD1 is a possible D gene (6 bases). V lost 5 bases, J lost 5 bases, and 13 bases lay in between. In germline, CDR1 is MNHEY, CDR2 SVGEGT. This CDR3 is built from 15 residues. The CDR3 coding sequence is TGTGCCAGCAGTACCCCGGACAGAAATAATTCACCCCTCCACTTT. Protein product: CASSTPDRNNSPLHF.

This clonotype was found a few times. The rearrangement joins TRBV12-3 or TRBV12-4 to TRBJ2-3; D may correspond to TRBD1 or TRBD2 (5 bases each). V was trimmed by 10 bases and J by 0 bases, leaving 8 bases between them. This CDR3 has 12 amino acids. DNA for the CDR3: TGTGCCACCGGGGCTAGCACAGATACGCAGTATTTT. It specifies CATGASTDTQYF.

In this sample, this clonotype turned up a few times. The chain couples TRBV20-1 to TRBJ2-7; tentative D call: TRBD1 (5 bases). Trimming took off 5 bases at V and 4 bases at J, with 15 bases between the two ends. CDR3 length equals 13 residues. Per germline, CDR1 DFQATT and CDR2 SNEGSKA (reference sequence). CDR3: CSAPASGRYEQYF. As DNA, the CDR3 is TGCAGTGCTCCGGCCTCAGGGCGATACGAGCAGTACTTC.

V is TRBV9 and J is TRBJ1-2, with 7 bases matching TRBD1. The length of the CDR3 is 14 residues. Per the germline V gene, CDR1 is SGDLS and CDR2 is YYNGEE. V lost 4 bases, J lost 4 bases, and 7 bases stayed unmatched. Written as DNA, the CDR3 is TGTGCCAGCAGCCCCCAGACAGGGCTCTATGGCTACACCTTC. Protein: CASSPQTGLYGYTF.

About this clonotype itself: The junction does not match germline at one end; this may be a read error. The rearrangement links TRBV3-1 to TRBJ2-5; D ambiguous. This CDR3 is 13 amino acids long. Germline CDR1 and CDR2: LGHDT and YNNKEL (reference sequence). DNA for the CDR3: TGTGCCGGCAGCCAAGATCCGTCAGAGACCCAGTACTTC. Its protein is CAGSQDPSETQYF.

This clonotype was counted between two and nine times. V is TRBV12-3 or TRBV12-4 and J is TRBJ2-1, with a possible D match to TRBD2 (6 bases). V gave up 4 bases and J gave up 0 bases, with 13 bases separating them. The CDR3 sequence is 16 residues long. The CDR3: CASSSGTLSSYNEQFF. The CDR3 DNA reads TGTGCCAGCAGTTCCGGGACTCTTAGCTCCTACAATGAGCAGTTCTTC.

V gene TRBV11-1 combines with J gene TRBJ2-2; perhaps TRBD2 as D (5 bases). The CDR3 extends over 17 amino acids. The germline CDR1 and CDR2 sequences are SGHAT and FQDESV (reference sequence). V was trimmed by 4 bases and J by 0 bases, leaving 15 bases between them. The CDR3 reads CASSSGLYYANTGELFF. CDR3 in DNA: TGTGCCAGCAGCTCCGGACTGTATTACGCGAACACCGGGGAGCTGTTTTTT. The variable domain in full, with the rest retrieved from reference TRBV11-1 and TRBJ2-2, is EAEVAQSPRYKITEKSQAVAFWCDPISGHATLYWYRQILGQGPELLVQFQDESVVDDSQLPKDRFSAERLKGVDSTLKIQPAELGDSAMYLCASSSGLYYANTGELFFGEGSRLTVL.

This clonotype was seen only a few times. The chain is built from TRBV11-2 and TRBJ2-3; no clear D. Trimming cost V 4 bases and J 2 bases, with 16 bases left between them. This CDR3 has 16 residues. CDR1 SGHAT and CDR2 FQNNGV come from the germline V gene. In DNA, the CDR3 is TGTGCCAGCAGCTCCCCAGGCGCCCGTAACACAGATACGCAGTATTTT. It translates to CASSSPGARNTDTQYF.

V is TRBV7-2 and J is TRBJ2-7; 8 nucleotides match TRBD1. CDR1 is SGHTA and CDR2 is FQGNSA in the germline V gene. The CDR3 has 15 residues. Trimming took 5 bases from V and 7 from J; bases not matched to a gene: 13. The DNA of the CDR3 is TGTGCCAGCAGCCCGGGACAGGCAGGAACTTGGGAGCAGTACTTC. As protein: CASSPGQAGTWEQYF.

The chain links TRBV14 to TRBJ1-2; D is ambiguous. CDR1 is SGHDN, CDR2 FVKESK, per germline. Trimming removed 0 bases from V and 4 bases from J, with 6 bases in between. The CDR3 totals 13 residues. The CDR3 protein is CASSQDLGYGYTF. CDR3 DNA sequence: TGTGCCAGCAGCCAAGATCTCGGCTATGGCTACACCTTC.

V is TRBV29-1 and J is TRBJ2-7; 10 bases map to TRBD2. Germline CDR1 SQVTM, CDR2 ANQGSEA. CDR3 length equals 17 residues. J was trimmed by 7 bases and V by 0 bases; bases with no gene match: 15. The CDR3 sequence: CSVEDGSSGGAVNEQYF. The CDR3 region has the DNA TGCAGCGTTGAAGATGGGTCCAGCGGGGGGGCCGTCAATGAGCAGTACTTC.

V gene TRBV5-1 combines with J gene TRBJ1-2; the D is unclear. CDR1 is SGHRS, CDR2 YFSETQ, per germline. Trimming removed 2 bases from V and 0 bases from J, with 14 bases in between. This CDR3 comprises 16 residues. Here the CDR3 reads CASSFEGFRANYGYTF. The CDR3, as DNA: TGCGCCAGCAGCTTTGAGGGCTTTAGGGCTAACTATGGCTACACCTTC.

This clonotype came up a few times. The chain has TRBV6-2 or TRBV6-3 and TRBJ1-1; tentative D call: TRBD1 (5 bases). The CDR3 spans 13 residues. CDR1 and CDR2 (germline): MNHEY, SVGEGT. The V end was cut by 3 bases, the J end by 4 bases, with 9 bases between. CDR3 DNA: TGTGCCAGCAGTTATTGGGGCGGCACTGAAGCTTTCTTT. Protein: CASSYWGGTEAFF.

This clonotype has ten or more counts. This chain links TRBV27 with TRBJ2-7, with D tentatively TRBD1 (6 bases). CDR3 size: 13 residues. The V gene lost 3 bases and the J gene lost 4 bases, with 10 bases spanning the gap. Per germline, CDR1 MNHEY and CDR2 SMNVEV (reference sequence). CDR3 sequence reads: CASSFGTLYEQYF. CDR3 DNA: TGTGCCAGCAGTTTTGGGACACTGTACGAGCAGTACTTC.